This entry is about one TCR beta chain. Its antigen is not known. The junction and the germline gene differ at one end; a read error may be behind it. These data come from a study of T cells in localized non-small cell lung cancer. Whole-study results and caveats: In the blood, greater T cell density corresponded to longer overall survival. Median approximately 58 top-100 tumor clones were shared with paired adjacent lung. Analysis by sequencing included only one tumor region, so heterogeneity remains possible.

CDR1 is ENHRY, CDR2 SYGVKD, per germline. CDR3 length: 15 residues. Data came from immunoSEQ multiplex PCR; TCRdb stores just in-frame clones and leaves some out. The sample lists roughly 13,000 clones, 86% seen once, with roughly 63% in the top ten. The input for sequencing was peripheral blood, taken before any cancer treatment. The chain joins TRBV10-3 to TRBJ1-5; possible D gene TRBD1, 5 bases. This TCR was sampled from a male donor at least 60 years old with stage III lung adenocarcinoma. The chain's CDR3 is CAISDRGAINQSQHF. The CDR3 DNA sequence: TGTGCCATCAGTGACCGAGGGGCCATCAATCAGTCCCAGCATTTT.